This TCR beta chain was sequenced during a study of blood T cell repertoires in COVID-19 (dated by TCRdb to about 2020). Regarding the research as a whole: Samples from collaborators originated in the United States, Italy and Spain and spanned both the acute and convalescent phases of COVID-19. The material from the prospective study consisted of cDNA or gDNA derived from T cells, B-cell-depleted T cells, or PBMCs. Samples were obtained from the ongoing ImmuneRACE study (first 160 participants) and from about 1,300 subjects provided by 6 global collaborators. The repertoires were made available in a free public database intended to serve as a resource for research on the immune response to SARS-CoV-2. Deeply sampled blood TCRbeta repertoires from subjects exposed to, actively infected with, or recovered from COVID-19 were included in the dataset. HLA class I and class II types, where available, came from metadata supplied by the sample provider rather than from assay-based typing. The sample metadata nearly always contained a de-identified subject ID, COVID-19 status, age in years and sex. Study-wide findings and limitations: The quantity of clinical and demographic metadata differed by source and by participant and was supplied without curation.

TCRbeta CDR3 regions were amplified from genomic DNA by means of the immunoSEQ Assay, a bias-controlled multiplex PCR. On the study's bioinformatics: The number of nucleated cells in each sample was estimated by amplification of reference gene primers within the assay. Sequence reads were collapsed and filtered to measure the absolute abundance of every unique TCRbeta CDR3 rearrangement. Productive Simpson clonality was computed per sample as the square root of Simpson's diversity index over productive rearrangements. This is the immuneACCESS table as TCRdb keeps it, with only in-frame sequences that have V and J called. A part of the clones is gone; compared with another copy, unresolved V genes explain less than half, and the rest is unexplained. The V and J calls and clone size are taken from that table; D and trimming were inferred from the DNA. In all, the sample holds over 350,000 clones, and more than 75% of those were seen once. 1.2% of the sample is held by the ten biggest clonotypes.

The CDR3 measures 15 amino acids from cysteine to phenylalanine. The kept DNA is CDR3 alone, 45 bases in frame from the first base. The germline V and J ends show losses of 2 bases and 0 bases respectively, and no gene match explains 4 bases of the junction. In the germline V gene (reference sequence), CDR1 corresponds to GTSNPN and CDR2 to SVGIG. Enrolling through a virtual design, the prospective study's participants ranged in age from about 18 to 89 years and lived across 24 United States geographic areas. In the prospective study, participants were assigned to cohorts based on the clinical history participants reported in a screening survey and a study questionnaire. Recovered participants in ImmuneRACE Cohort 3 were defined by two consecutive negative NP/OP PCR tests, clearance by a healthcare professional, or resolution of symptoms. Each participant in the prospective study had whole blood, serum and a nasopharyngeal or oropharyngeal swab collected by mobile phlebotomists. Prospective study participants could optionally give additional blood draws and questionnaires over a roughly two-month period. Prospective study blood samples were shipped either frozen or at room temperature before DNA extraction.

On this clone itself: It lacks a known antigen. No base-level quality is on record; no much larger clone is a single base apart.

Sequencing input: PBMCs or T cells enriched from blood (not recorded which). The chain joins TRBV30 to TRBJ1-2; a stretch of 9 junction bases matches TRBD1. This clonotype originated in a woman aged 18-29 years who had recovered from COVID-19. CDR3 loop: CAWSWGQGANYGYTF. The sequenced DNA is TGTGCCTGGAGTTGGGGACAGGGAGCTAACTATGGCTACACCTTC.